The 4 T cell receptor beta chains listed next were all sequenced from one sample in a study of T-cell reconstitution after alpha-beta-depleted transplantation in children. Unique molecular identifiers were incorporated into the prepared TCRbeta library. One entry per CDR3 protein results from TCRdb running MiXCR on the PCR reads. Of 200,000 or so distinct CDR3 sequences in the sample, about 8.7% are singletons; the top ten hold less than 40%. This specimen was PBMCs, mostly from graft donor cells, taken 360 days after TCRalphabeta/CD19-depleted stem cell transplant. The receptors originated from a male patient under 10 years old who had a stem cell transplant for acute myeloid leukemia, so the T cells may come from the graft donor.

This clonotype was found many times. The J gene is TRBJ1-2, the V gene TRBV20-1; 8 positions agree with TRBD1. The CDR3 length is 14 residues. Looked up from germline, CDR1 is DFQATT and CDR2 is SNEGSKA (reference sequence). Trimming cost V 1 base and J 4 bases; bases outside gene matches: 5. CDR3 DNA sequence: TGCAGTGCTAGAGTCCGACAGGGGTTCTATGGCTACACCTTC. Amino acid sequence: CSARVRQGFYGYTF.

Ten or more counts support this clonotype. CDR3 protein: CASSPPGTTYEQYF. CDR3 DNA: TGTGCCAGCAGCCCTCCCGGGACTACCTACGAGCAGTACTTC. The chain links TRBV12-3 or TRBV12-4 to TRBJ2-7, with 7 bases matching TRBD2. The length of the CDR3 is 14 residues. The V segment lost 6 bases and the J segment 2 bases; nucleotides outside the gene matches: 7.

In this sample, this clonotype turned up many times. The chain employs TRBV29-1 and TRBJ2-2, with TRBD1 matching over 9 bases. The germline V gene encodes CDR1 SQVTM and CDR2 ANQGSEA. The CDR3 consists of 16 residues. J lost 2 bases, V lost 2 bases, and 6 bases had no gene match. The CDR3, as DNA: TGCAGCGTTGAATGGGGGACAGGGCGAAACACCGGGGAGCTGTTTTTT. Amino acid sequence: CSVEWGTGRNTGELFF.

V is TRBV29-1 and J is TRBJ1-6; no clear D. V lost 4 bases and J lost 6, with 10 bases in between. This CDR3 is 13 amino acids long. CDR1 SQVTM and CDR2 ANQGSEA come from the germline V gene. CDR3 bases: TGCAGCGTTGGGGGTGCGGGTAATTCACCCCTCCACTTT. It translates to CSVGGAGNSPLHF.